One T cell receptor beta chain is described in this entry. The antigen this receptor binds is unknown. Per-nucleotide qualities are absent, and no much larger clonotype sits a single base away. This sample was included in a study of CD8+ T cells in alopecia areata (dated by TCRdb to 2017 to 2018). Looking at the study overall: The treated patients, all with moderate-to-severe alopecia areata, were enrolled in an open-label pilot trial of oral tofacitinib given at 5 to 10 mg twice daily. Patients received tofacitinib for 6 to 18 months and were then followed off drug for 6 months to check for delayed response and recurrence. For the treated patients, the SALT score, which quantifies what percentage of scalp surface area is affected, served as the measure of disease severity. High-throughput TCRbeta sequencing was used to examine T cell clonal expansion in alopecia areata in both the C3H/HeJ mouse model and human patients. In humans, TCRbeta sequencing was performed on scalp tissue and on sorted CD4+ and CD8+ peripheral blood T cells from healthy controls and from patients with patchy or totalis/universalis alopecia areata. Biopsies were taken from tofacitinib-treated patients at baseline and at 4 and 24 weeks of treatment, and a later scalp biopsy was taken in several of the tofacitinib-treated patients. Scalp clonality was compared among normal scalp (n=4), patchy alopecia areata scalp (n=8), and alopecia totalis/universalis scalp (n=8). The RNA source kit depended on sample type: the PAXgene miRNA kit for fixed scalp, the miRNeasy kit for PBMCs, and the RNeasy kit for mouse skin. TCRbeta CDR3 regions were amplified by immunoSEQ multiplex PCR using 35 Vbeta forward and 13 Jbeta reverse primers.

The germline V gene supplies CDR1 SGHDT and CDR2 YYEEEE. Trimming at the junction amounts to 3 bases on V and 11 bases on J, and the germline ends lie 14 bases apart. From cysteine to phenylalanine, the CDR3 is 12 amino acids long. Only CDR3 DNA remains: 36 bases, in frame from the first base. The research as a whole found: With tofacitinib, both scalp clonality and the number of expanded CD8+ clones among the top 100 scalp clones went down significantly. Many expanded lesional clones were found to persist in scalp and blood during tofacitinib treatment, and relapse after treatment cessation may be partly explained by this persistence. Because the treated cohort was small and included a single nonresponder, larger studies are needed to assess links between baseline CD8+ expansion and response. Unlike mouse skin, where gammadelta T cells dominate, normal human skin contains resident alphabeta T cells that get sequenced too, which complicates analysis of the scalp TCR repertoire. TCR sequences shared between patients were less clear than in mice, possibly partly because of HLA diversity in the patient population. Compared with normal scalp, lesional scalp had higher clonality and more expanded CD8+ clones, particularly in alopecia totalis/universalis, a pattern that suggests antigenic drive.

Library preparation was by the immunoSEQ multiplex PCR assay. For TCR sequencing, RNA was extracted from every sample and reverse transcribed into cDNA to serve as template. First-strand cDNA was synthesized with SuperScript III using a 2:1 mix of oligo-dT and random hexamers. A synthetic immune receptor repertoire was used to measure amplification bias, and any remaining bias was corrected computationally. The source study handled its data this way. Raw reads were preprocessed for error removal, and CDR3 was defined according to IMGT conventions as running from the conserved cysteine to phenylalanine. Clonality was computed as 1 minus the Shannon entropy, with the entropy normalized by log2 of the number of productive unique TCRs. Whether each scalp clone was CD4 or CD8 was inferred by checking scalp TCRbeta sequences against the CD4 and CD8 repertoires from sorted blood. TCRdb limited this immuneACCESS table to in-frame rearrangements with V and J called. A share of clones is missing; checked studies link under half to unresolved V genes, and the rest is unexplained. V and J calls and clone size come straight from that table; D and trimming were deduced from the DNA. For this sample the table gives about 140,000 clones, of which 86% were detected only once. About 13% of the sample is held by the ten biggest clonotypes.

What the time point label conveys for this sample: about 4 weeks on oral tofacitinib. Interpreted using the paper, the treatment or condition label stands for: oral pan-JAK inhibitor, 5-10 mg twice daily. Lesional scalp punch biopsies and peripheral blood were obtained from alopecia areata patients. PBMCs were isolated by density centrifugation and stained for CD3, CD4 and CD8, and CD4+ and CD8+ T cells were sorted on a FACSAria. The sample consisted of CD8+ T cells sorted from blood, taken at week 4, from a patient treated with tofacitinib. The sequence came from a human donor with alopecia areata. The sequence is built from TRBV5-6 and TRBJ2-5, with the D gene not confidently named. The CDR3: CASSSPEPVQYF. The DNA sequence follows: TGTGCCAGCAGCTCTCCCGAGCCGGTTCAGTACTTC.